This passage covers 15 T cell receptor beta chains from one sample sequenced in a study of regulatory T cells in long-lasting Graves disease. iRepertoire HTBI primers and Arm-PCR of CDR3 regions built TCR beta libraries. TCRdb itself ran the multiplex PCR reads through MiXCR, one entry per CDR3 protein. Of under 450,000 distinct CDR3 sequences detected, 23% appear once; the ten largest clones hold about a quarter. Time point given: persistent/refractory GD, antithyroid drugs over 5 years with positive TRAb. PBMCs were the source of the RNA used for TCR sequencing. The sample in question was peripheral blood mononuclear cells (PBMCs), obtained when the disease was refractory, from a patient treated with antithyroid drugs. The receptors come from a female donor with Graves disease.

The V call is TRBV10-3, the J call TRBJ2-5, with 12 bases lining up with TRBD2. This CDR3 has 15 amino acids. V lost 2 bases, J lost 4 bases, and 2 bases stayed unmatched. CDR1 is ENHRY, CDR2 SYGVKD, per germline. This CDR3 is CAISEPGLAGETQYF. CDR3 bases: TGTGCCATCAGTGAGCCGGGACTAGCGGGAGAGACCCAGTACTTC.

This clonotype was counted at least ten times. This chain uses TRBV2 with TRBJ2-3; D call uncertain. The germline gives CDR1 SNHLY, CDR2 FYNNEI. This CDR3 has 12 residues. Trimming took off 0 bases at V and 6 bases at J, with 4 bases between the two ends. CDR3 DNA: TGTGCCAGCAGTGAAGCCTGGGATACGCAGTATTTT. Its protein is CASSEAWDTQYF.

There are a few counts of this clonotype. V and J are TRBV7-3 and TRBJ2-1, with D perhaps matching TRBD1 (6 bases). There are 19 residues in the CDR3. The germline V gene encodes CDR1 SGHTA and CDR2 FQGTGA. V lost 4 bases to trimming and J lost 0 bases, with 22 bases between them. CDR3 region: CASSSVGDTGMGSYNEQFF. CDR3 nucleotide sequence: TGTGCCAGCAGCTCCGTGGGGGACACAGGGATGGGCTCCTACAATGAGCAGTTCTTC.

Notes on this clonotype: An end of the junction differs from the germline gene, which may be a read error. The chain employs TRBV18 and TRBJ2-2; unclear D gene. Looked up from germline, CDR1 is KGHSH and CDR2 is LQKENI. This CDR3 is 14 amino acids long. In DNA, the CDR3 is TGTGCCGGCTCACCCCCCGACAACACCGGGGAGCTGTTTTTT. This encodes CAGSPPDNTGELFF. The complete variable domain, with remaining parts taken from reference TRBV18 and TRBJ2-2, reads NAGVMQNPRHLVRRRGQEARLRCSPMKGHSHVYWYRQLPEEGLKFMVYLQKENIIDESGMPKERFSAEFPKEGPSILRIQQVVRGDSAAYFCAGSPPDNTGELFFGEGSRLTVL.

The J gene is TRBJ1-5, the V gene TRBV12-3 or TRBV12-4, with 10 nucleotides matching TRBD1. V was pared by 2 bases and J by 5 bases, with 3 bases of the junction left unmatched. The CDR3 is 15 amino acids. CDR3 protein: CASSLTGTGDQPQHF. The DNA for the CDR3 is TGTGCCAGCAGTTTAACCGGGACAGGGGATCAGCCCCAGCATTTT.

This clonotype was seen repeatedly, ten times or more. This sequence joins TRBV6-5 and TRBJ1-1, with D hard to call. Germline assignment: CDR1 MNHEY and CDR2 SVGAGI. V lost 2 bases and J 1 base, leaving 5 bases between the germline ends. There are 13 residues in the CDR3. Here the CDR3 DNA reads TGTGCCAGCAGTTACGGCTGGAACACTGAAGCTTTCTTT. This gives the protein CASSYGWNTEAFF.

The chain couples TRBV7-8 to TRBJ2-1; D ambiguous. The CDR3 loop spans 14 amino acids. CDR1 is SGHVS, CDR2 FQNEAQ, per germline. V dropped 4 bases and J dropped 0 bases, with 7 bases sitting between them. CDR3 region: CASSSSASYNEQFF. CDR3 in DNA: TGTGCCAGCAGCTCCTCGGCCTCCTACAATGAGCAGTTCTTC.

This clonotype was recorded a few times. The chain has TRBV24-1 and TRBJ2-1; D could derive from TRBD1 or TRBD2 (5 bases each). Germline-derived CDR1 and CDR2 are KGHDR and SFDVKD. CDR3 length: 15 residues. Trimming removed 3 bases at V and 8 bases at J, with 16 bases between. The CDR3 loop is CATSDGQGDIDEQFF. The CDR3 DNA reads as TGTGCCACCAGTGATGGGCAGGGAGACATCGATGAGCAGTTCTTC.

This clonotype was observed at least ten times. The chain recombines TRBV20-1 with TRBJ2-5; possibly TRBD1 or TRBD2 for D (5 bases each). This CDR3 region has 12 residues. The V and J ends lost 4 bases and 5 bases respectively, with 11 bases between them. Per the germline V gene, CDR1 is DFQATT and CDR2 is SNEGSKA (reference sequence). The DNA for the CDR3 is TGCAGTGCTACGGGTGGGGGTGAGACCCAGTACTTC. As protein: CSATGGGETQYF.

Many counts were recorded for this clonotype. This chain connects TRBV6-1 to TRBJ1-6; D remains unclear. CDR3 length: 13 residues. Per germline, CDR1 MNHNS and CDR2 SASEGT. The V and J ends lost 6 bases and 7 bases respectively, with 10 bases between them. The CDR3 sequence is CASRRVGNSPLHF. In nucleotides, the CDR3 is TGTGCCAGCAGGCGGGTGGGAAATTCACCCCTCCACTTT.

This clonotype was found a few times. The chain has TRBV28 and TRBJ2-7; no definite D call. V lost 4 bases, J lost 3 bases, and 10 bases lay in between. Germline V gene data show CDR1 as MDHEN and CDR2 as SYDVKM. The CDR3 is made up of 13 amino acids. The CDR3 loop reads CASSSIEYYEQYF. CDR3 bases: TGTGCCAGCAGTTCAATAGAGTACTACGAGCAGTACTTC. The entire variable domain, with the rest obtained from reference TRBV28 and TRBJ2-7, is as follows: DVKVTQSSRYLVKRTGEKVFLECVQDMDHENMFWYRQDPGLGLRLIYFSYDVKMKEKGDIPEGYSVSREKKERFSLILESASTNQTSMYLCASSSIEYYEQYFGPGTRLTVT.

The genes are TRBV20-1 and TRBJ2-1; 8 bases match TRBD1. The trim removed 2 bases at V and 14 bases at J, leaving 17 bases unmatched. Germline CDR1 and CDR2: DFQATT and SNEGSKA (reference sequence). The CDR3 runs 15 residues. The DNA of the CDR3 is TGCAGTGCTAGACCCCCGGGACAGGTAGGGTTTGCGGAGTTCTTC. Its protein is CSARPPGQVGFAEFF.

This clonotype was counted only a few times. J is TRBJ1-2 and V is TRBV29-1; D call uncertain. Germline V gives CDR1 SQVTM, CDR2 ANQGSEA. CDR3 length: 11 residues. Trimming took 2 bases from V and 7 from J, leaving 8 bases between them. The CDR3 region is CSVESGSGYTF. CDR3 coding DNA: TGCAGCGTTGAATCGGGGTCTGGCTACACCTTC.

This clonotype was recorded many times. The V and J genes are TRBV20-1 and TRBJ1-1, with a weak D call TRBD1 (5 bases). The CDR3 is 13 amino acids. The germline CDR1 and CDR2 sequences are DFQATT and SNEGSKA (reference sequence). The V and J ends lost 6 bases and 5 bases respectively, with 16 bases between them. This chain's CDR3 is CSAQGDSRTEAFF. CDR3 DNA sequence: TGCAGTGCACAAGGGGATTCGCGGACTGAAGCTTTCTTT.

This clonotype was recorded once. This chain joins TRBV5-1 and TRBJ2-2; 7 nucleotides agree with TRBD1. Germline lookup yields CDR1 SGHRS and CDR2 YFSETQ. The CDR3 totals 14 residues. The V segment lost 4 bases and the J segment 3 bases; nucleotides outside the gene matches: 3. The DNA of the CDR3 is TGCGCCAGCAGCACAGGACAGGACACCGGGGAGCTGTTTTTT. It codes for CASSTGQDTGELFF.